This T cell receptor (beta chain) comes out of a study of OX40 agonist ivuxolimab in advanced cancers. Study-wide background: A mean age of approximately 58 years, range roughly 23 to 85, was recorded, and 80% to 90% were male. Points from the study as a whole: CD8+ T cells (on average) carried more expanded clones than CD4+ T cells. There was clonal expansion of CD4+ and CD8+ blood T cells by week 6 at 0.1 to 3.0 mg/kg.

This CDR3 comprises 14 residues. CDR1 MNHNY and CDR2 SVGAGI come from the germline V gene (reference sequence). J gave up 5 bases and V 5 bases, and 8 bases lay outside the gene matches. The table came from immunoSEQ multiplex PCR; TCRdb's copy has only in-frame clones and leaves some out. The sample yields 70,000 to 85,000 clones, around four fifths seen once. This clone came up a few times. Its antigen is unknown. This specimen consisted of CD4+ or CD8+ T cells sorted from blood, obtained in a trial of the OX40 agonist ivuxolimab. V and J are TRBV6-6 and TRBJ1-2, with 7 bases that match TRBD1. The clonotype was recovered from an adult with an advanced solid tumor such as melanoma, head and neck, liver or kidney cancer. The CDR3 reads CASSPLETGYGYTF. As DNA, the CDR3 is TGTGCCAGCAGTCCCCTCGAGACAGGGTATGGCTACACCTTC.